One sample yielded the 6 T cell receptor beta chains listed below, sequenced in a study of T cell repertoires in cytomegalovirus infection. TCRdb recomputed calls from the reads with MiXCR, one row per CDR3 protein. The table has fewer than 350,000 distinct CDR3 sequences, 15% to 20% seen once. The sequencing sample was made of PBMCs. The receptors originated from a human donor in good health (CMV status not recorded). Some clones in this sample may be carry-over from other donors' samples.

The count of this clonotype is one. This may be a read error: a much more frequent sequence differs by one nucleotide. The chain combines TRBV7-9 with TRBJ2-1, with 7 nucleotides matching TRBD1. V was pared by 5 bases and J by 6 bases, with 13 bases of the junction left unmatched. CDR3 length: 16 amino acids. CDR1 and CDR2 from the germline V gene are SEHNR and FQNEAQ (reference sequence). This CDR3 reads CASSVGQAGASNEQFF. The CDR3 DNA follows: TGTGCCAGCAGCGTAGGACAGGCTGGAGCCTCCAATGAGCAGTTCTTC. The variable domain in full, with the rest retrieved from reference TRBV7-9 and TRBJ2-1, is DTGVSQNPRHKITKRGQNVTFRCDPISEHNRLYWYRQTLGQGPEFLTYFQNEAQLEKSRLLSDRFSAERPKGSFSTLEIQRTEQGDSAMYLCASSVGQAGASNEQFFGPGTRLTVL.

V and J are TRBV25-1 and TRBJ1-5; no definite D call. CDR1 and CDR2 from the germline V gene are MGHDK and SYGVNS. With 3 bases removed from V and 6 bases from J, the gap between germline ends came to 6 bases. CDR3 size: 12 residues. The CDR3, as DNA: TGTGCCAGCAGTGATTCCAGTCAGCCCCAGCATTTT. Translation gives CASSDSSQPQHF.

This clonotype has a count of ten or more. This sequence joins TRBV7-2 and TRBJ2-7; TRBD2 might be the D (6 bases). The CDR3 loop spans 14 amino acids. V lost 1 base to trimming and J lost 3 bases, with 10 bases between them. The germline V gene has CDR1 SGHTA and CDR2 FQGNSA. Here the CDR3 DNA reads TGTGCCAGCAGCTTAGATACGGGGGTCTACGAGCAGTACTTC. It encodes CASSLDTGVYEQYF.

The chain employs TRBV20-1 and TRBJ1-5; D not resolved. V lost 1 base, J lost 3 bases, and 13 bases lay in between. This CDR3 is built from 15 residues. CDR1 and CDR2 (germline): DFQATT, SNEGSKA (reference sequence). The CDR3 here is CSARGPPYTNQPQHF. The CDR3 region has the DNA TGCAGTGCTAGAGGGCCCCCATACACCAATCAGCCCCAGCATTTT.

The gene calls are TRBV20-1 and TRBJ1-5; the D is unclear. Germline V gene lookup returns CDR1 DFQATT and CDR2 SNEGSKA (reference sequence). V was pared by 1 base and J by 7 bases, with 11 bases between. CDR3 size: 13 residues. CDR3 bases: TGCAGTGCTAGAGCCCAGATGGGGCAGCCCCAGCATTTT. Residues: CSARAQMGQPQHF.

This clonotype was recorded many times. The V call is TRBV7-8, the J call TRBJ2-1; perhaps TRBD1 as D (5 bases). V dropped 4 bases and J dropped 6 bases, with 22 bases sitting between them. The CDR3 length is 17 residues. The V gene's germline CDR1 is SGHVS and CDR2 FQNEAQ. CDR3: CASSSLVMSRAGNEQFF. The CDR3 coding sequence is TGTGCCAGCAGCTCGTTAGTAATGAGCAGGGCCGGCAATGAGCAGTTCTTC.